This entry lists 30 T cell receptor beta chains sequenced from one sample in a study of T cells in Graves' hyperthyroidism and ophthalmopathy. TCR beta CDR3 region amplification was performed from RNA transcripts. With the HTBI primer set, the TCR CDR3 went through a first round of RT-PCR. Each CDR3 protein is one row after TCRdb ran MiXCR on the multiplex PCR reads. The profile shows over 450,000 distinct CDR3 sequences, roughly an eighth of them singletons. Sequenced input: blood. These TCRs come from a woman between 18 and 30 years old with Graves' hyperthyroidism.

This clonotype came up a few times. The V gene is TRBV4-1, the J gene TRBJ2-1; 8 nucleotides match TRBD2. This CDR3 is 18 amino acids long. Germline V lookup: CDR1 MGHRA, CDR2 YSYEKL. J gave up 6 bases and V 0 bases, and 13 bases lay outside the gene matches. The CDR3 here is CASSQERLGLAGRNEQFF. The CDR3 DNA is TGCGCCAGCAGCCAAGAGAGATTAGGGCTAGCGGGCCGCAATGAGCAGTTCTTC.

This clonotype has only a few counts. The J gene is TRBJ2-1, the V gene TRBV19, with D perhaps being TRBD1 or TRBD2 (6 bases each). The germline V gene encodes CDR1 LNHDA and CDR2 SQIVND (reference sequence). V lost 0 bases and J 7 bases, leaving 19 bases between the germline ends. The CDR3 runs 17 residues. As DNA, the CDR3 is TGTGCCAGTAGTATAGAAGGGGGGACCGAGGTGGGAAATGAGCAGTTCTTC. This translates into CASSIEGGTEVGNEQFF.

The chain carries TRBV7-9 and TRBJ2-7; tentatively, D is TRBD1 (5 bases). Germline lookup yields CDR1 SEHNR and CDR2 FQNEAQ (reference sequence). V lost 1 base, J lost 2 bases, and 9 bases lay in between. The CDR3 sequence is 14 residues long. In nucleotides, the CDR3 is TGTGCCAGCAGCTTAGAGGACATCGCCTACGAGCAGTACTTC. This encodes CASSLEDIAYEQYF.

The genes are TRBV29-1 and TRBJ2-1; no clear D gene. This CDR3 is built from 12 residues. V dropped 3 bases and J dropped 6 bases, with 9 bases sitting between them. Germline lookup yields CDR1 SQVTM and CDR2 ANQGSEA. The CDR3 DNA follows: TGCAGCGTTGATGGTGAGGTCAATGAGCAGTTCTTC. Its protein product is CSVDGEVNEQFF.

This clonotype has only a few counts. The gene calls are TRBV10-3 and TRBJ1-3; TRBD1 matches 12 bases. In germline, CDR1 is ENHRY, CDR2 SYGVKD. V lost 2 bases, J lost 5 bases, and 16 bases stayed unmatched. The length of the CDR3 is 20 residues. The chain's CDR3 is CAISEQGLSGGTGGRNTIYF. CDR3 DNA sequence: TGTGCCATCAGTGAGCAAGGCCTCTCCGGAGGGACAGGGGGCCGAAACACCATATATTTT.

V and J are TRBV5-1 and TRBJ2-7; possible D gene TRBD1, 6 bases. Germline loops: CDR1 SGHRS, CDR2 YFSETQ. The V and J ends lost 2 bases and 1 base respectively, with 10 bases between them. The length of the CDR3 is 14 residues. Here the CDR3 reads CASSFMGASYEQYF. The CDR3 DNA follows: TGCGCCAGCAGCTTCATGGGGGCGTCCTACGAGCAGTACTTC.

This chain connects TRBV7-2 to TRBJ2-5; no reliable D call. Trimming left V 5 bases short and J 6 bases short, with 19 bases between. CDR1 is SGHTA and CDR2 is FQGNSA in the germline V gene. The CDR3 is made up of 15 amino acids. The CDR3 protein is CASSAGPIRAKTQYF. CDR3 nucleotide sequence: TGTGCCAGCAGCGCCGGGCCTATAAGGGCGAAGACCCAGTACTTC.

This clonotype was picked up many times. The V gene is TRBV11-3, the J gene TRBJ2-3, with a possible D match to TRBD2 (5 bases). The V and J ends lost 1 base and 4 bases respectively, with 12 bases between them. CDR1 and CDR2 from the germline V gene are SGHNT and YENEEA. The CDR3 covers 15 residues. In nucleotides, the CDR3 is TGTGCCAGCAGCTTAGGGCCCGGAGGCTCAGATACGCAGTATTTT. Its protein product is CASSLGPGGSDTQYF.

This clonotype has a count of ten or more. The V and J genes are TRBV12-3 or TRBV12-4 and TRBJ2-2; tentatively, D is TRBD1 (6 bases). The germline V and J ends were trimmed by 1 base and 3 bases, with 15 bases remaining between them. This CDR3 is 17 amino acids long. This CDR3 reads CASSLGGAGDYTGELFF. In DNA form, the CDR3 reads TGTGCCAGCAGTTTAGGTGGGGCAGGGGATTACACCGGGGAGCTGTTTTTT.

The J gene is TRBJ1-2, the V gene TRBV7-8; 9 bases are a match to TRBD1. From germline, CDR1 is SGHVS and CDR2 FQNEAQ. This CDR3 comprises 15 residues. Losses at the gene ends were 5 bases for V and 3 bases for J; bases not matched to a gene: 7. The CDR3 loop reads CASSQGQGGDYGYTF. The CDR3 DNA is TGTGCCAGCAGCCAGGGACAGGGCGGGGACTATGGCTACACCTTC.

In this sample, this clonotype turned up many times. This rearrangement joins TRBV7-2 to TRBJ2-1; D call uncertain. Trimming left V 3 bases short and J 10 bases short, with 16 bases between. The germline CDR1 and CDR2 sequences are SGHTA and FQGNSA. The CDR3 loop spans 14 amino acids. CDR3 loop: CASSLGQTSIEQFF. Here the CDR3 DNA reads TGTGCCAGCAGCTTGGGTCAAACCTCTATAGAGCAGTTCTTC.

This clonotype has ten or more counts. The chain recombines TRBV24-1 with TRBJ2-2, with D tentatively TRBD1 (6 bases). The V and J ends lost 0 bases and 4 bases respectively, with 8 bases between them. In germline, CDR1 is KGHDR, CDR2 SFDVKD. This CDR3 comprises 15 residues. The CDR3 nucleotides are TGTGCCACCAGTGATTTGCAGGACAGCACCGGGGAGCTGTTTTTT. Translating gives CATSDLQDSTGELFF.

This chain uses TRBV10-2 with TRBJ2-4; the match to TRBD2 covers 14 bases. The ends lost 6 bases at V and 5 bases at J; junction bases unmatched: 0. The CDR3 has 14 amino acids. CDR1 and CDR2 (germline): WSHSY, SAAADI. The CDR3 DNA reads TGCGCCAGCAGGACTAGCGGGGGGGAAAACATTCAGTACTTC. It is translated as CASRTSGGENIQYF.

This clonotype was observed at least ten times. The chain carries TRBV12-3 or TRBV12-4 and TRBJ2-7; 10 positions agree with TRBD1. J gave up 2 bases and V 6 bases, and 7 bases lay outside the gene matches. The CDR3 extends over 15 amino acids. CDR3 residues: CASRIGTGETYEQYV. CDR3 bases: TGTGCCAGCAGAATTGGGACAGGGGAGACCTACGAGCAGTACGTC.

A few counts support this clonotype. CDR3: CSASRWTNEKLFF. The DNA of the CDR3 is TGCAGTGCTAGCAGGTGGACCAATGAAAAACTGTTTTTT. The rearrangement joins TRBV20-1 to TRBJ1-4; D is unclear. V dropped 3 bases and J dropped 5 bases, with 10 bases sitting between them. CDR1 is DFQATT and CDR2 is SNEGSKA in the germline V gene (reference sequence). This CDR3 is built from 13 residues.

This clonotype was observed many times. The V call is TRBV11-3, the J call TRBJ2-1; perhaps TRBD2 as D (5 bases). The germline V gene has CDR1 SGHNT and CDR2 YENEEA. Trimming stripped 3 bases from V and 8 bases from J, with 11 bases between. The CDR3 consists of 13 residues. CDR3 protein: CASSLAGWHEQFF. The CDR3, as DNA: TGTGCCAGCAGCTTGGCGGGCTGGCATGAGCAGTTCTTC.

This clonotype was detected a few times. The chain employs TRBV19 and TRBJ2-3; no reliable D call. Trimming removed 1 base from V and 0 bases from J, with 8 bases in between. The CDR3 is made up of 15 amino acids. Germline CDR1 LNHDA, CDR2 SQIVND (reference sequence). CDR3 in amino acids: CASSIGTASTDTQYF. The CDR3 nucleotides are TGTGCCAGTAGTATAGGAACGGCTAGCACAGATACGCAGTATTTT.

This clonotype was detected only a few times. The rearrangement joins TRBV6-2 or TRBV6-3 to TRBJ2-5; 7 bases are a match to TRBD2. V was clipped by 2 bases and J by 7 bases; unmatched bases: 16. Germline CDR1 is MNHEY and CDR2 is SVGEGT. The CDR3 runs 17 residues. In DNA form, the CDR3 reads TGTGCCAGCAGTTACCCCGGACTAGTAGGATGGGAGTGGACCCAGTACTTC. As protein: CASSYPGLVGWEWTQYF.

The chain has TRBV19 and TRBJ1-2, with D possibly being TRBD1 (5 bases). Germline-derived CDR1 and CDR2 are LNHDA and SQIVND (reference sequence). The V end lost 7 bases, the J end lost 8 bases, and 20 bases lay between the germline ends. CDR3 length: 14 amino acids. The CDR3 coding sequence is TGTGCCAGTAAGATGGGGCAGGGCATCGGCGGCTACACCTTC. It yields the protein CASKMGQGIGGYTF.

Of note for this clonotype: This clone may be a read error of a much larger clone one base away. The chain combines TRBV20-1 with TRBJ2-7, with D perhaps matching TRBD1 (5 bases). Looked up from germline, CDR1 is DFQATT and CDR2 is SNEGSKA (reference sequence). The CDR3 extends over 12 amino acids. CDR3 loop: CSAATVGYDQYF. Here the CDR3 DNA reads TGCAGTGCCGCGACAGTGGGCTACGATCAGTACTTC.

This clonotype was seen ten or more times. This chain links TRBV7-3 with TRBJ2-2; D may match TRBD1 or TRBD2 (5 bases each). The CDR3 consists of 15 residues. The germline V gene encodes CDR1 SGHTA and CDR2 FQGTGA. V lost 5 bases and J 6 bases, leaving 16 bases between the germline ends. Written as DNA, the CDR3 is TGTGCCAGCAGCCCTGGGAGCAGGGTGCCCGGGGAGCTGTTTTTT. Its protein product is CASSPGSRVPGELFF.

For this clonotype: One base away lies a much larger clone, so this may be a sequencing read error. The J gene is TRBJ2-7, the V gene TRBV7-2; no clear D. Germline V gene sequence: CDR1 SGHTA, CDR2 FQGNSA. The CDR3 has 13 residues. V lost 1 base and J lost 4, with 8 bases in between. The CDR3, as DNA: TGTGCCAGCAGCTTAGTCCTGGGGTACGAGCAGTACTTC. This gives the protein CASSLVLGYEQYF.

This clonotype was seen at least ten times. The genes are TRBV19 and TRBJ1-2; tentative D call: TRBD1 (5 bases). With 6 bases removed from V and 0 bases from J, the gap between germline ends came to 11 bases. Germline V lookup: CDR1 LNHDA, CDR2 SQIVND (reference sequence). CDR3 length: 14 amino acids. The CDR3 nucleotides are TGTGCCAGTAGGGCACAGGTAACTAACTATGGCTACACCTTC. Protein product: CASRAQVTNYGYTF.

This chain joins TRBV19 and TRBJ2-7; D is unresolved. This CDR3 comprises 13 residues. Trimming cost V 6 bases and J 2 bases, with 11 bases left between them. From germline, CDR1 is LNHDA and CDR2 SQIVND (reference sequence). CDR3 sequence: CASSGWPAYEQYF. The CDR3 region has the DNA TGTGCCAGTAGCGGGTGGCCAGCCTACGAGCAGTACTTC.

The rearrangement links TRBV4-2 to TRBJ2-1, with D perhaps TRBD2 (5 bases). The CDR3 contains 16 residues. V was clipped by 1 base and J by 9 bases, with 19 bases between them. Germline CDR1 is LGHNA and CDR2 is YNFKEQ. DNA for the CDR3: TGTGCCAGCAGCCAAGGGGCTAGGAGGACCGCCTTTGAGCAGTTCTTC. Its translation: CASSQGARRTAFEQFF.

This clonotype was counted at least ten times. The rearrangement links TRBV11-2 to TRBJ2-1, with D possibly being TRBD1 or TRBD2 (5 bases each). With 6 bases removed from V and 1 base from J, the gap between germline ends came to 13 bases. This CDR3 has 15 residues. Germline CDR1 is SGHAT and CDR2 is FQNNGV. The CDR3: CASSSLGQSYNEQFF. The CDR3 DNA sequence: TGTGCCAGCAGTTCACTAGGACAATCCTACAATGAGCAGTTCTTC.

The V and J genes are TRBV7-9 and TRBJ2-3, with 7 positions matching TRBD2. V lost 6 bases to trimming and J lost 4 bases; unmatched junction nucleotides: 13. Germline V gives CDR1 SEHNR, CDR2 FQNEAQ (reference sequence). This CDR3 spans 16 amino acids. The CDR3 loop is CASSSLLGGGADTQYF. The CDR3 region has the DNA TGTGCCAGCAGTTCACTCTTGGGGGGAGGGGCAGATACGCAGTATTTT.

This clonotype was counted a few times. The CDR3 protein is CASRPETGGGNTEAFF. In DNA, the CDR3 is TGTGCCAGCAGGCCCGAGACAGGGGGCGGGAACACTGAAGCTTTCTTT. The chain carries TRBV27 and TRBJ1-1; 10 bases line up with TRBD1. The CDR3 is made up of 16 amino acids. Germline loops: CDR1 MNHEY, CDR2 SMNVEV (reference sequence). The junction had 8 bases not matched to a gene; V was cut back by 6 bases and J by 1 base.

The chain joins TRBV5-8 to TRBJ2-3, with 10 bases matching TRBD2. V was clipped by 2 bases and J by 8 bases; unmatched bases: 8. The germline V gene encodes CDR1 SGHTS and CDR2 YDEGEE. The CDR3 length is 15 residues. CDR3 amino acids: CASSFGLAGAGTQYF. CDR3 in DNA: TGTGCCAGCAGCTTCGGGCTAGCGGGAGCGGGTACGCAGTATTTT.

About this clonotype: This likely comes from a read error, as the CDR3 has no conserved phenylalanine or tryptophan at its end. The V call is TRBV28, the J call TRBJ1-1, with D maybe TRBD1 (5 bases). Per the germline V gene, CDR1 is MDHEN and CDR2 is SYDVKM. Trimming shortened V by 7 bases and J by 4 bases, and 16 bases separated the two germline ends. The CDR3 is 14 amino acids. CDR3 sequence reads: CASTPAGLGTEAFI. The CDR3, as DNA: TGTGCCAGCACCCCGGCAGGGTTGGGCACTGAAGCTTTCATT.